Sequencing of this T cell receptor beta chain was carried out in a study of blood T cell repertoires in COVID-19. In the authors' workflow: Quantification of nucleated cells was approximated via reference gene primer amplification. Sequenced by immunoSEQ multiplex PCR; TCRdb stores in-frame clones only, minus some. Clone size and the V and J calls come from that table; the DNA yielded D and trimming. There are over 85,000 clones in the sample; approximately 92% occur only once, and approximately 2% lies in the top ten. Germline assignment: CDR1 SQVTM and CDR2 ANQGSEA. This CDR3 has 13 residues. Trimming removed 6 bases at V and 1 base at J, with 12 bases between.

The sequence was obtained from a woman between 45 and 65 years old with COVID-19, enrolled during active disease. The specimen sequenced was peripheral blood. The gene calls are TRBV29-1 and TRBJ2-5; D possibly corresponds to TRBD2 (7 bases). CDR3 region: CSVPRGPQETQYF. DNA of the CDR3: TGCAGCGTACCGCGGGGGCCCCAAGAGACCCAGTACTTC. Full variable domain (rest looked up from reference TRBV29-1 and TRBJ2-5): SAVISQKPSRDICQRGTSLTIQCQVDSQVTMMFWYRQQPGQSLTLIATANQGSEATYESGFVIDKFPISRPNLTFSTLTVSNMSPEDSSIYLCSVPRGPQETQYFGPGTRLLVL.